Given below is one T cell receptor beta chain in context. The data stem from a study of blood T cell repertoires in COVID-19. Participants reported their clinical history, and cohort assignment relied on those reports. The table came from immunoSEQ multiplex PCR; TCRdb's copy has only in-frame clones and leaves some out. The sample includes some 390,000 clones, 75% to 90% seen only once; the top ten take 0.95% to 1.3%. The germline CDR1 and CDR2 sequences are MDHEN and SYDVKM. Deletions cut 2 bases from V and 4 bases from J, with 11 bases between. The CDR3 totals 15 residues. The rearrangement links TRBV28 to TRBJ2-2; no clear D. This clonotype was obtained from a man aged 30 to 39 who had recovered from COVID-19. The sequenced material came from PBMCs or T cells enriched from blood (not recorded which). The DNA for the CDR3 is TGTGCCAGCAGTTTAACGCAGGCTACCACCGGGGAGCTGTTTTTT. It codes for CASSLTQATTGELFF.